The rows below give T cell receptor beta chains drawn from one sample of a study of blood T cell repertoires in COVID-19. This table comes from immunoSEQ multiplex PCR, and its TCRdb copy is limited to in-frame clones, with some not included. The repertoire holds approximately 440,000 clones, with roughly 91% as singletons. The sample comprised PBMCs or T cells enriched from blood (not recorded which). The receptors were sampled from a man between 18 and 29 years old who had recovered from COVID-19. CDR3s include the opening cysteine and the closing phenylalanine or tryptophan. The D gene is left open where the match is weak. The size of a clone is reported for some rows only, either as once, few or many, or as a class for expanded clones.

TRBD2 TRBJ2-1 . TRBV9 TGTGCCAGCAGCGTAGCCCCCCAGCGGGGCAACAATGAGCAGTTCTTC CASSVAPQRGNNEQFF
TRBD2 TRBJ2-3 . TRBV5-1 TGCGCCAGCAGCTTGTTTGCGGGAGGCACAGATACGCAGTATTTT CASSLFAGGTDTQYF
TRBD1 TRBJ1-6 . TRBV24-1 TGTGCCACCAAAGGACAGGGGGCGAATTCACCCCTCCACTTT CATKGQGANSPLHF
TRBD1 TRBJ2-7 . TRBV24-1 TGTGCCACCAGTGATCCGAGACAGGGCTACGAGCAGTACTTC CATSDPRQGYEQYF
. TRBJ2-1 . TRBV2 TGTGCCAGCAGTGAAGACAGATACAATGAGCAGTTCTTC CASSEDRYNEQFF
TRBD2 TRBJ2-3 once TRBV5-1 TGCGCCAGCTGCCCCAGCGGGAGAACGGATACGCAGTATTTT CASCPSGRTDTQYF
. TRBJ1-6 few TRBV30 TGTGCCGGAGCTTGGGAGGGGATCGATAATTCACCCCTCCACTTT CAGAWEGIDNSPLHF
. TRBJ2-5 . TRBV7-7 TGTGCCAGCAGCCCAGGGGAGTACCAAGAGACCCAGTACTTC CASSPGEYQETQYF
. TRBJ1-6 few TRBV18 TGTGCCAGCTCACGGCAGGGCCTCTATAATTCACCCCTCCACTTT CASSRQGLYNSPLHF
. TRBJ2-3 few TRBV11-2 TGTGCCAGCAGCTTGGGTGGGGGGGCCGTAAATACGCAGTATTTT CASSLGGGAVNTQYF
TRBD1 TRBJ2-5 . TRBV4-1 TGCGCCAGCAGCCGTGGGCCGACAGGGGCCGAGACCCAGTACTTC CASSRGPTGAETQYF
. TRBJ1-2 . TRBV9 TGTGCCAGCAGTCGGGCGGGGGCGCGTCAGTACTACACCTTC CASSRAGARQYYTF
. TRBJ2-7 . TRBV11-2 TGTGCCAGCAGCTTAGTTTCCTTCGAGCAGTACTTC CASSLVSFEQYF
. TRBJ1-1 . TRBV10-2 TGCGCCAGCAGTGAGTCATTCCAGAACACTGAAGCTTTCTTT CASSESFQNTEAFF
TRBD1 TRBJ1-1 . TRBV10-3 TGTGCCATCAGTGAAACAGGGGGAAACACTGAAGCTTTCTTT CAISETGGNTEAFF
. TRBJ1-1 few TRBV27 TGTGCCAGCAGTTTATCTTGGGGCAATGAAGCTTTCTTT CASSLSWGNEAFF